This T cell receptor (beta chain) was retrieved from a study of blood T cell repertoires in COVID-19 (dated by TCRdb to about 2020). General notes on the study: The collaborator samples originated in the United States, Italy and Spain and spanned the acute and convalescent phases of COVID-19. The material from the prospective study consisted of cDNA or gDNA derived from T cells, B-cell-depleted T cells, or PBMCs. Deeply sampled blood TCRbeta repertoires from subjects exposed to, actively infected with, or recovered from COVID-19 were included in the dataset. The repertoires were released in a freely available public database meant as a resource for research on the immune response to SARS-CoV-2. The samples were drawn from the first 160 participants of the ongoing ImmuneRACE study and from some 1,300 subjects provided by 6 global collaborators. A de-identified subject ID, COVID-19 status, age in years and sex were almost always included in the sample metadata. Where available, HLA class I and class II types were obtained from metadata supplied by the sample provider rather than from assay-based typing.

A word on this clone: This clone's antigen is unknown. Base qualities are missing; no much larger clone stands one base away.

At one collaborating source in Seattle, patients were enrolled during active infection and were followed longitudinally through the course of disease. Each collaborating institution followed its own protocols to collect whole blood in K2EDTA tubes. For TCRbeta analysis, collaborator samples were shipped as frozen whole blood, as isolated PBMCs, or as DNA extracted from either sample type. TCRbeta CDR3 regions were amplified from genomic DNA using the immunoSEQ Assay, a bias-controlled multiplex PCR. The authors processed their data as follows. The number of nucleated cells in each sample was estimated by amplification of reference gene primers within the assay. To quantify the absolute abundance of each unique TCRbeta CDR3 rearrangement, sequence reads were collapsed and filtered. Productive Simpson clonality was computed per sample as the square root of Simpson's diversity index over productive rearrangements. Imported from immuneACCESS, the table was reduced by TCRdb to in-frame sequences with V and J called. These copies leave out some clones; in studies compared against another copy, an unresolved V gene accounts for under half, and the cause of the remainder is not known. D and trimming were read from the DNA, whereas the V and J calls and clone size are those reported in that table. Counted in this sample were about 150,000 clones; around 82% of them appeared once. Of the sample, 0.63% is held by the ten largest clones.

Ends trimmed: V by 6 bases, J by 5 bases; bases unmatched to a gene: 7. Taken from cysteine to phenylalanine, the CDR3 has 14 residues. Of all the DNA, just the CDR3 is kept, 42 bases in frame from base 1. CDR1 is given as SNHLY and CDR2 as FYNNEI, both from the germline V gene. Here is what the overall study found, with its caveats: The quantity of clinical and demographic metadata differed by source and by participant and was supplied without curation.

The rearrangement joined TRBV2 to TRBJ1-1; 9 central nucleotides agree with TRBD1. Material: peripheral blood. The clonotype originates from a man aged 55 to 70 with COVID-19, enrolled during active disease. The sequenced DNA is TGTGCCAGCAGGGGACAGGGCCGGGGGACTGAAGCTTTCTTT. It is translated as CASRGQGRGTEAFF.